This T cell receptor beta chain was retrieved from a study of blood T cell repertoires in COVID-19. Study-level information: COVID-19 samples from acute and convalescent phases originated in the United States, Italy and Spain. PBMCs, B-cell-depleted T cells, or T cells provided the cDNA or gDNA that made up the material.

Original processing notes: Quantification of nucleated cells was approximated via reference gene primer amplification. Method: immunoSEQ multiplex PCR; TCRdb's copy keeps in-frame clones and lacks some. The DNA was the basis for D and trimming; V, J and clone size are from that table. The table lists about 200,000 clones, around 80% of them singletons. V dropped 5 bases and J dropped 4 bases, with 11 bases sitting between them. Germline CDR1 GTSNPN, CDR2 SVGIG (reference sequence). This CDR3 is built from 12 residues. What was sequenced was peripheral blood. The J gene is TRBJ1-1, the V gene TRBV30; D uncertain. This TCR derives from a human donor in a cohort sampled during active COVID-19. CDR3 loop: CAWSSYGTEAFF. CDR3 nucleotide sequence: TGTGCCTGGTCATCGTACGGCACTGAAGCTTTCTTT. The variable domain in full, completed from reference TRBV30 and TRBJ1-1, reads SQTIHQWPATLVQPVGSPLSLECTVEGTSNPNLYWYRQAAGRGLQLLFYSVGIGQISSEVPQNLSASRPQDRQFILSSKKLLLSDSGFYLCAWSSYGTEAFFGQGTRLTVV.